This TCR beta chain was recovered during a study of blood T cell repertoires in COVID-19. The germline V gene has CDR1 KGHDR and CDR2 SFDVKD. V lost 4 bases, J lost 8 bases, and 14 bases lay in between. This CDR3 spans 14 amino acids. This table comes from immunoSEQ multiplex PCR, and its TCRdb copy is limited to in-frame clones, with some not included. The sample carries tens of thousands of clones, 72% recorded once. The chain joins TRBV24-1 to TRBJ2-1, with unresolved D. Sequencing input: peripheral blood. The origin of this receptor is a woman in her 70s with COVID-19, enrolled during active disease. CDR3 residues: CATSDPFVADEQFF. In DNA form, the CDR3 reads TGTGCCACCAGTGACCCCTTTGTGGCCGATGAGCAGTTCTTC.